This T cell receptor (beta chain) was sequenced during a study of blood T cell repertoires in COVID-19. For the study at large: Samples representing acute and convalescent COVID-19 were sourced from the United States, Italy and Spain.

In the study's own analysis: Reference gene primer amplification yielded estimated nucleated cell counts. Profiling relied on immunoSEQ multiplex PCR, and the TCRdb table lists in-frame clones only, not all of them. The DNA was the basis for D and trimming; V, J and clone size are from that table. The sample lists under 85,000 clones, 75% to 90% occurring once. This CDR3 spans 14 amino acids. From germline, CDR1 is MNHEY and CDR2 SVGAGI. V shed 2 bases and J 5 bases; nucleotides not matched to a gene: 2. The clonotype comes from a man aged 70 or older with active or convalescent COVID-19. The sample comprised peripheral blood. The genes are TRBV6-5 and TRBJ1-2; 10 nucleotides align to TRBD1. The CDR3 DNA sequence: TGTGCCAGCAGTTACGGACAGGGGGTGTATGGCTACACCTTC. Amino acids: CASSYGQGVYGYTF.